This entry lists 14 T cell receptor beta chains sequenced from one sample in a study of CD4 T cells in relation to SARS-CoV-2 and coronaviruses. Before the COVID-19 pandemic, during about 2011-2019, CD4+ T cells were taken from unexposed donors. Assay used: immunoSEQ multiplex PCR; TCRdb lists only in-frame clones, some missing. The repertoire has 60,000 or so clones, 94% of them found once; the top ten carry 0.14%. The sequenced sample was naive CD4+ T cells from PBMCs. Subset reported: naive CD4+ T cells isolated by negative enrichment. These receptors were taken from a human donor in good health.

The chain links TRBV5-1 to TRBJ2-7; 9 bases are shared with TRBD1. The germline gives CDR1 SGHRS, CDR2 YFSETQ. After removal of 0 bases from V and 5 bases from J, the junction contained 6 bases not matched to a gene. The length of the CDR3 is 15 residues. DNA for the CDR3: TGCGCCAGCAGCTTGGGGGACAGGGTTGTTAACGAGCAGTACTTC. Translation gives CASSLGDRVVNEQYF.

The sample holds one count of this clone. The rearrangement joins TRBV6-1 to TRBJ2-7, with 9 bases matching TRBD1. With 1 base clipped from V and 8 bases from J, the junction kept 12 bases outside the gene matches. The length of the CDR3 is 16 residues. Germline V gene lookup returns CDR1 MNHNS and CDR2 SASEGT. CDR3 sequence: CASSEVGPGQGFKQYF. The CDR3 DNA is TGTGCCAGCAGTGAAGTGGGACCGGGACAGGGTTTTAAGCAGTACTTC.

The chain employs TRBV11-1 and TRBJ2-7; TRBD1 matches at 11 bases. The germline V gene has CDR1 SGHAT and CDR2 FQDESV (reference sequence). The trim removed 5 bases at V and 6 bases at J, leaving 6 bases unmatched. The CDR3 has 14 residues. The CDR3 coding sequence is TGTGCCAGCAGCCGCGGACAGGGGGCAAGCGAGCAGTACTTC. Residues: CASSRGQGASEQYF.

The chain joins TRBV28 to TRBJ2-1; D possibly corresponds to TRBD2 (5 bases). The CDR3 is 15 amino acids. Germline loops: CDR1 MDHEN, CDR2 SYDVKM. Deletions cut 3 bases from V and 9 bases from J, with 18 bases between. Written as DNA, the CDR3 is TGTGCCAGCAGTTTCGGCGGGCAGGCTCGAGGTGAGCAGTTCTTC. Amino acid sequence: CASSFGGQARGEQFF.

This sequence joins TRBV5-1 and TRBJ2-3, with 11 bases matching TRBD2. This CDR3 comprises 15 residues. V shed 1 base, J shed 3 bases, and the junction held 1 base outside the gene matches. From germline, CDR1 is SGHRS and CDR2 YFSETQ. The CDR3 DNA is TGCGCCAGCAGCTTGACTAGCGGGAGTACAGATACGCAGTATTTT. This codes for CASSLTSGSTDTQYF.

The rearrangement joins TRBV5-1 to TRBJ2-7; 8 bases are shared with TRBD2. Germline CDR1 SGHRS, CDR2 YFSETQ. The junction had 12 bases not matched to a gene; V was cut back by 7 bases and J by 6 bases. The CDR3 runs 14 residues. The CDR3 reads CASGGVTGGGEQYF. CDR3 nucleotide sequence: TGCGCCAGCGGAGGGGTAACGGGAGGGGGCGAGCAGTACTTC.

The table lists this clone with a few counts. V is TRBV7-9 and J is TRBJ2-5; D may be TRBD2 (5 bases). The V and J ends lost 0 bases and 7 bases respectively, with 12 bases between them. The CDR3 extends over 14 amino acids. Germline V lookup: CDR1 SEHNR, CDR2 FQNEAQ (reference sequence). The CDR3, as DNA: TGTGCCAGCAGCTTAGCCCCGGGGATTGGGACCCAGTACTTC. Protein product: CASSLAPGIGTQYF.

A single count supports this clone. J is TRBJ2-5 and V is TRBV4-2; a possible D gene is TRBD2 (5 bases). Germline V gene lookup returns CDR1 LGHNA and CDR2 YNFKEQ. This CDR3 contains 20 residues. Trimming removed 0 bases at V and 2 bases at J, with 25 bases between. CDR3 sequence reads: CASSQDRSGNPQARQETQYF. The CDR3 DNA follows: TGTGCCAGCAGCCAAGATCGGTCCGGGAACCCCCAGGCCCGACAAGAGACCCAGTACTTC.

This chain joins TRBV30 and TRBJ2-3, with D unclear. Trimming shortened V by 5 bases and J by 4 bases, and 7 bases separated the two germline ends. The CDR3 runs 11 residues. Per the germline V gene, CDR1 is GTSNPN and CDR2 is SVGIG (reference sequence). In DNA form, the CDR3 reads TGTGCCTGGTCCGCCGCAGATACGCAGTATTTT. Translation: CAWSAADTQYF.

This sequence joins TRBV6-2 or TRBV6-3 and TRBJ2-1; 11 nucleotides agree with TRBD2. Germline values: CDR1 MNHEY, CDR2 SVGEGT. V lost 0 bases and J lost 6; bases outside the gene matches: 4. This CDR3 region has 16 residues. CDR3 amino acids: CASSYSPSGGSNEQFF. Here the CDR3 DNA reads TGTGCCAGCAGTTACTCGCCTAGCGGGGGGAGCAATGAGCAGTTCTTC.

This chain links TRBV4-1 with TRBJ2-2; TRBD2 agrees at 9 bases. Germline V gene sequence: CDR1 MGHRA, CDR2 YSYEKL. Trimming took 1 base from V and 2 from J; bases not matched to a gene: 5. The length of the CDR3 is 17 residues. The CDR3 DNA follows: TGCGCCAGCAGCCAAGGACAGCGGGAGGTAAACACCGGGGAGCTGTTTTTT. As protein: CASSQGQREVNTGELFF.

This clone was seen only a few times. Written as DNA, the CDR3 is TGTGCCAGTAGTTCGACGGGCAGTAATCAGCCCCAGCATTTT. This sequence encodes CASSSTGSNQPQHF. The chain carries TRBV19 and TRBJ1-5; D is unclear. This CDR3 is built from 14 residues. The V end lost 5 bases, the J end lost 4 bases, and 12 bases lay between the germline ends. Per the germline V gene, CDR1 is LNHDA and CDR2 is SQIVND (reference sequence).

The chain combines TRBV27 with TRBJ1-4, with 11 nucleotides matching TRBD1. The CDR3 totals 17 residues. CDR1 is MNHEY, CDR2 SMNVEV, per germline (reference sequence). J was trimmed by 7 bases and V by 0 bases; bases with no gene match: 7. This CDR3 is CASSLSTRTGGREKLFF. In DNA, the CDR3 is TGTGCCAGCAGTTTATCAACTCGGACAGGGGGCCGTGAAAAACTGTTTTTT.

The chain employs TRBV12-3 or TRBV12-4 and TRBJ1-1; D is undetermined. V dropped 3 bases and J dropped 1 base, with 6 bases sitting between them. The CDR3 has 13 residues. CDR3 sequence (DNA): TGTGCCAGCAGTTTGCAGGAGAACACTGAAGCTTTCTTT. It specifies CASSLQENTEAFF.